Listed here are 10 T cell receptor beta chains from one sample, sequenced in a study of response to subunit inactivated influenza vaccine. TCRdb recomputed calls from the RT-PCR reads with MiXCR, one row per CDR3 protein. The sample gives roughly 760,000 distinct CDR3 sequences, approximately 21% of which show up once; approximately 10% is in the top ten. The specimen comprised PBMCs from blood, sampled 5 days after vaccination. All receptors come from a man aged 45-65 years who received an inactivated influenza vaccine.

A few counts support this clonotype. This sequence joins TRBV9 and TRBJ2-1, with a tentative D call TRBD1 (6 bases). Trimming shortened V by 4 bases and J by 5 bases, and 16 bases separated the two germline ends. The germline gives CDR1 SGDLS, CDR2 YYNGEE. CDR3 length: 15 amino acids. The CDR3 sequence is CASSPPTGSHNEQFF. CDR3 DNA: TGTGCCAGCAGCCCCCCGACAGGTTCCCACAATGAGCAGTTCTTC. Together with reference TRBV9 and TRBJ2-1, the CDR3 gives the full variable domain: DSGVTQTPKHLITATGQRVTLRCSPRSGDLSVYWYQQSLDQGLQFLIQYYNGEERAKGNILERFSAQQFPDLHSELNLSSLELGDSALYFCASSPPTGSHNEQFFGPGTRLTVL.

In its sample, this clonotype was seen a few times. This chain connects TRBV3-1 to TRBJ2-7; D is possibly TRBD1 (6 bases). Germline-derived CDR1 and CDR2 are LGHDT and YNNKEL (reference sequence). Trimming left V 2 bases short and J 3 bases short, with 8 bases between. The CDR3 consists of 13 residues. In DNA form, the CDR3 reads TGTGCCAGCAGCCAAAAGGACAGCTACGAGCAGTACTTC. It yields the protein CASSQKDSYEQYF.

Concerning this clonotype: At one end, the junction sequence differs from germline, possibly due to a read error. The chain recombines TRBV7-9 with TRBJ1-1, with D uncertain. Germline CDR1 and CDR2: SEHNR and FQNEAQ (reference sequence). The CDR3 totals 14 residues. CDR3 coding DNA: TGTGCCAGCACCTTAAACAGCGCCCTATCCCAGGCTTTCTTT. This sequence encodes CASTLNSALSQAFF.

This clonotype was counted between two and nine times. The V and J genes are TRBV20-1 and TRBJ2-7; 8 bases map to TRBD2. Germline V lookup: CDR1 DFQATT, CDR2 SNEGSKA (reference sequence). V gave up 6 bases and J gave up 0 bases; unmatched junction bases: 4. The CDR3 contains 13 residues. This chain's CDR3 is CSAEAGDSYEQYF. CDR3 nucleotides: TGCAGTGCCGAAGCGGGGGACTCCTACGAGCAGTACTTC.

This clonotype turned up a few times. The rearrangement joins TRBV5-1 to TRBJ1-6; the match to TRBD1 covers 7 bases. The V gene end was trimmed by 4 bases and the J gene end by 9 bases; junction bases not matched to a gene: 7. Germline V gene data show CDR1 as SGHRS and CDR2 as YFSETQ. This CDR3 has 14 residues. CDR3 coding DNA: TGCGCCAGCAGCGTAGACAGGGAATCTTCACCCCTCCACTTT. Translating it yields CASSVDRESSPLHF.

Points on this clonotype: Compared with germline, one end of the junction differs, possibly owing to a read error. The DNA for the CDR3 is TGTGCCACCACAGGACTAGACAATAAGCAGTTCTTC. It specifies CATTGLDNKQFF. This chain uses TRBV15 with TRBJ2-1, with 7 positions matching TRBD2. The CDR3 is 12 amino acids. Germline values: CDR1 LNHNV, CDR2 YYDKDF (reference sequence).

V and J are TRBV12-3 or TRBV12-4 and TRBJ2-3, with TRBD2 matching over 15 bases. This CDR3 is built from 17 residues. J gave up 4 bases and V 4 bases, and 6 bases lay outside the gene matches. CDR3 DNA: TGTGCCAGCAGTTCGGGACTAGCGGGAGGATTGGCAGATACGCAGTATTTT. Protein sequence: CASSSGLAGGLADTQYF.

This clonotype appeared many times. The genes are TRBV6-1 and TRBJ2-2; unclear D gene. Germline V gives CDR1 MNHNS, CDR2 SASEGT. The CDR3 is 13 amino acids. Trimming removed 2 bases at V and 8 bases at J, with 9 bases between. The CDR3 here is CASSEPRSGELFF. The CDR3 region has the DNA TGTGCCAGCAGTGAACCGAGGTCGGGGGAGCTGTTTTTT.

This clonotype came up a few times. CDR3 residues: CASSWGLAPETQYF. Written as DNA, the CDR3 is TGTGCCAGCAGCTGGGGACTAGCCCCAGAGACCCAGTACTTC. The V call is TRBV7-9, the J call TRBJ2-5; the match to TRBD2 covers 9 bases. Germline CDR1 SEHNR, CDR2 FQNEAQ (reference sequence). Germline trimming cut 4 bases from V and 4 bases from J; bases unmatched to any gene: 4. The CDR3 runs 14 residues.

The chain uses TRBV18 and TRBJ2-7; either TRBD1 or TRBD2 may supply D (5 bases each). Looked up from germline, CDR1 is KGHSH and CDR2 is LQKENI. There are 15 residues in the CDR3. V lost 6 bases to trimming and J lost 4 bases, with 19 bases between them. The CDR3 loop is CASSPDSLGRYEQYF. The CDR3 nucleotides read TGTGCCAGCTCTCCCGACAGTTTGGGACGATACGAGCAGTACTTC.